This T cell receptor (beta chain) was retrieved from a study of prognosis after radiotherapy for stage I lung cancer. The V and J ends lost 4 bases and 0 bases respectively, with 10 bases between them. The CDR3 has 14 amino acids. The germline V gene has CDR1 LGHDT and CDR2 YNNKEL (reference sequence). The table lists this clonotype with a count of one. From genomic DNA, two-round multiplex PCR was used to amplify TCR beta CDR3. Primers specific to each TRBV and TRBJ gene were used in first-round PCR. TCRdb independently ran MiXCR on the multiplex PCR reads; one entry per CDR3 protein. The sample consists of approximately 26,000 distinct CDR3 sequences, 40% of them appearing once.

Specimen: PBMCs, collected before or after stereotactic body radiation therapy (not recorded which). This sequence originates from a donor older than 45 with non-small cell lung cancer. The chain recombines TRBV3-1 with TRBJ2-7, with no clear D. CDR3: CASSPPPSSYEQYF. The CDR3 DNA sequence: TGTGCCAGCAGCCCCCCCCCGAGCTCCTACGAGCAGTACTTC.